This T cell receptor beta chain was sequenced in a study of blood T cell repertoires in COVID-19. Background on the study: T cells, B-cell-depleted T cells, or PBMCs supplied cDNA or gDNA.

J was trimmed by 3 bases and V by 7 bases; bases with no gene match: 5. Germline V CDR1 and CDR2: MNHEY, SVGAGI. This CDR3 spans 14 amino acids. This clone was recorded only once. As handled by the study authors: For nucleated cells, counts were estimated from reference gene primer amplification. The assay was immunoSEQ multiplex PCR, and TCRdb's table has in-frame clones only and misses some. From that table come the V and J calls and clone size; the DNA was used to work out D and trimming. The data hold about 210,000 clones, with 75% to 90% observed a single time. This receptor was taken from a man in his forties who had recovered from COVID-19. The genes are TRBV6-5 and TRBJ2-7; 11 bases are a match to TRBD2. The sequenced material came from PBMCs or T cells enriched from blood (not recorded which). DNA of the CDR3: TGTGCCAGCAAACTAGCGGGAGAGGTCTACGAGCAGTACTTC. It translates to CASKLAGEVYEQYF.